This is a list of T cell receptor beta chains from one sample in a study of shared clonotypes between healthy human individuals. TCRdb's copy holds only in-frame clones and misses some; the assay was immunoSEQ multiplex PCR. The sample includes 2 million to 3 million clones, about 92% of them seen just once. Sequencing was carried out using naive CD4+ T cells sorted from blood. The origin of the receptors is a man aged 18-30 years in good health. Each CDR3 is given with its conserved first and last residue. A D gene is named only where the DNA matches it firmly. Clone size, where shown, is once, few, many, or a class for clones that have expanded.

V: TRBV27; J: TRBJ1-2; size: .; D: .; CDR3: CASSLRSDYGYTF; DNA: TGTGCCAGCAGTTTAAGGTCTGATTATGGCTACACCTTC
V: TRBV28; J: TRBJ1-2; size: .; D: .; CDR3: CASSSAVAYGYTF; DNA: TGTGCCAGCAGCTCTGCCGTAGCCTATGGCTACACCTTC
V: TRBV11-2; J: TRBJ1-4; size: .; D: TRBD1; CDR3: CASSRWTGEEEKLFF; DNA: TGTGCCAGCAGCCGATGGACAGGGGAGGAGGAAAAACTGTTTTTT
V: TRBV10-3; J: TRBJ2-1; size: .; D: .; CDR3: CAIRSGNEQFF; DNA: TGTGCCATCAGGTCGGGAAATGAGCAGTTCTTC
V: TRBV9; J: TRBJ2-7; size: .; D: .; CDR3: CASSVGTGKGSYEQYF; DNA: TGTGCCAGCAGCGTAGGTACGGGGAAAGGGTCCTACGAGCAGTACTTC
V: TRBV10-3; J: TRBJ1-2; size: .; D: .; CDR3: CAMARGALEGTTVYGYTF; DNA: TGTGCCATGGCCCGAGGAGCCTTAGAGGGGACTACAGTCTATGGCTACACCTTC
V: TRBV18; J: TRBJ1-2; size: .; D: TRBD1; CDR3: CASSPLPIWTGESGDGYTF; DNA: TGTGCCAGCTCACCACTCCCTATTTGGACAGGGGAATCGGGCGATGGCTACACCTTC
V: TRBV15; J: TRBJ2-5; size: .; D: .; CDR3: CATSRDRQETQYF; DNA: TGTGCCACCAGCAGAGACCGCCAAGAGACCCAGTACTTC
V: TRBV13; J: TRBJ1-2; size: .; D: TRBD1; CDR3: CASSLQGLNGYTF; DNA: TGTGCCAGCAGCCTACAGGGGTTGAATGGCTACACCTTC
V: TRBV28; J: TRBJ1-5; size: once; D: TRBD1; CDR3: CASRGPGTGFQPQHF; DNA: TGTGCCAGCAGAGGGCCCGGGACAGGGTTTCAGCCCCAGCATTTT
V: TRBV7-2; J: TRBJ2-1; size: .; D: .; CDR3: CASSLPTKRSYNEQFF; DNA: TGTGCCAGCAGCTTACCCACTAAGCGGAGCTACAATGAGCAGTTCTTC
V: TRBV10-3; J: TRBJ2-3; size: .; D: TRBD2; CDR3: CAISESGGKSDTQYF; DNA: TGTGCCATCAGTGAAAGCGGGGGGAAATCAGATACGCAGTATTTT
V: TRBV18; J: TRBJ1-1; size: .; D: TRBD1; CDR3: CASSPGTGGFMNTEAFF; DNA: TGTGCCAGCTCACCTGGGACAGGGGGGTTTATGAACACTGAAGCTTTCTTT
V: TRBV7-2; J: TRBJ2-1; size: .; D: .; CDR3: CASSPPWATEQFF; DNA: TGTGCCAGCAGCCCCCCCTGGGCTACTGAGCAGTTCTTC
V: TRBV10-3; J: TRBJ1-1; size: .; D: .; CDR3: CATEQGLNTEAFF; DNA: TGTGCCACTGAACAGGGTCTGAACACTGAAGCTTTCTTT
V: TRBV7-9; J: TRBJ1-5; size: .; D: .; CDR3: CASSLVWTVSNQPQHF; DNA: TGTGCCAGCAGCTTAGTATGGACAGTTAGCAATCAGCCCCAGCATTTT
V: TRBV7-7; J: TRBJ2-2; size: .; D: .; CDR3: CASSLEGLAHGGELFF; DNA: TGTGCTAGCAGCTTAGAAGGGCTAGCGCATGGCGGGGAGCTGTTTTTT